These 13 T cell receptor beta chains were sequenced from one sample in a study of blood T cells in healthy people across ages. Next came a second PCR, run for about 7 to 12 cycles, which used a sample-barcoded 5' primer along with a J-beta primer mix. MiXCR, applied by TCRdb to the 5' RACE reads, yields one record per CDR3 protein. This table holds just under 550,000 distinct CDR3 sequences, 20% to 30% found once. A further study also used this sample, focusing on T cells of mothers and their children.

The specimen sequenced was blood. These receptors were obtained from a boy aged 10-17 years in good health.

The chain uses TRBV6-5 and TRBJ2-5, with 8 bases matching TRBD2. The CDR3 length is 16 residues. The V gene end was trimmed by 0 bases and the J gene end by 5 bases; junction bases not matched to a gene: 8. Germline-derived CDR1 and CDR2 are MNHEY and SVGAGI. In DNA, the CDR3 is TGTGCCAGCAGTTACTCGTCCCGGGGGGGCGTGGAGACCCAGTACTTC. Translating it yields CASSYSSRGGVETQYF.

This clonotype was counted between two and nine times. The chain links TRBV13 to TRBJ2-7; 10 nucleotides line up with TRBD1. The CDR3 loop spans 17 amino acids. J lost 5 bases, V lost 5 bases, and 15 bases had no gene match. Germline CDR1 and CDR2: PRHDT and FYEKMQ (reference sequence). The CDR3 DNA sequence: TGTGCCAGCAGCAAGCGGGACAGGGGTTACCGGAGGGACGAGCAGTACTTC. Its translation is CASSKRDRGYRRDEQYF.

At least ten counts were recorded for this clonotype. The V and J genes are TRBV7-6 and TRBJ1-1, with D perhaps TRBD1 (6 bases). The CDR3 contains 13 residues. With 5 bases removed from V and 2 bases from J, the gap between germline ends came to 9 bases. Germline V lookup: CDR1 SGHVS, CDR2 FNYEAQ. The CDR3 DNA is TGTGCCAGCAGCGCGGACAGCAACACTGAAGCTTTCTTT. Its translation: CASSADSNTEAFF.

This clonotype was seen more than once but under ten times. This could be a read error, since a much larger clone is one nucleotide away. Here the CDR3 omits its conserved ending phenylalanine or tryptophan, so a read error is the likely source. The genes are TRBV11-2 and TRBJ2-5; 8 bases are a match to TRBD1. Germline CDR1 SGHAT, CDR2 FQNNGV. The V and J ends lost 5 bases and 1 base, in that order; junction bases with no gene match: 3. The length of the CDR3 is 14 residues. In nucleotides, the CDR3 is TGTGCCAGCAGCCTCGGGACAGGCCAAGAGACCCAGTACCTC. Amino acids: CASSLGTGQETQYL.

This clonotype was seen only a few times. The chain links TRBV24-1 to TRBJ2-1, with D tentatively TRBD2 (6 bases). The assigned J gene may be wrong: the sequence end matches TRBJ2-7 better. Per the germline V gene, CDR1 is KGHDR and CDR2 is SFDVKD. The CDR3 extends over 12 amino acids. This CDR3 reads CATSPDGGEQYF. In DNA form, the CDR3 reads TGTGCCACCAGTCCAGACGGGGGCGAGCAGTACTTC.

The chain links TRBV20-1 to TRBJ2-5; 8 bases align to TRBD2. CDR3 length equals 13 residues. Germline V lookup: CDR1 DFQATT, CDR2 SNEGSKA (reference sequence). V lost 3 bases, J lost 5 bases, and 5 bases stayed unmatched. CDR3 residues: CSASWTSRETQYF. CDR3 DNA sequence: TGCAGTGCTAGTTGGACTAGCAGGGAGACCCAGTACTTC.

This clonotype was detected a few times. A read error may produce the germline difference seen at one junction end. The chain uses TRBV28 and TRBJ1-4; D may be TRBD1 (5 bases). The V gene's germline CDR1 is MDHEN and CDR2 SYDVKM. The CDR3 totals 16 residues. The DNA for the CDR3 is TGTGCCTGCAGTTTGAGAGGGGTTGCAACTAATGAAAAACTGTTTTTT. Its translation is CACSLRGVATNEKLFF.

In its sample, this clonotype was seen a few times. J is TRBJ2-5 and V is TRBV19; D not resolved. The J call may not be correct, given that the DNA end is closer to TRBJ2-7. Per germline, CDR1 LNHDA and CDR2 SQIVND (reference sequence). The CDR3 contains 15 residues. The DNA of the CDR3 is TGTGCCAGCCGAATCGCGGCAGCGCTACAGTACGAGCAGTACTTC. Protein: CASRIAAALQYEQYF.

Regarding this clonotype: One end of the junction varies from germline; a read error may be responsible. This sequence joins TRBV12-3 or TRBV12-4 and TRBJ2-1; D is unclear. The CDR3 covers 14 residues. The CDR3 DNA reads TGTGCCGGCAGTTACCATGAGAGGACGAATGAGCAGTTCTTC. Amino acid sequence: CAGSYHERTNEQFF.

V gene TRBV6-1 combines with J gene TRBJ2-1, with D possibly being TRBD1 or TRBD2 (5 bases each). The V and J ends lost 2 bases and 9 bases respectively, with 17 bases between them. The length of the CDR3 is 15 residues. Germline values: CDR1 MNHNS, CDR2 SASEGT. In DNA form, the CDR3 reads TGTGCCAGCAGTGAATACTCGGGACCTAAATTTGAGCAGTTCTTC. Translation gives CASSEYSGPKFEQFF.

The table lists this clonotype with many counts. The rearrangement uses TRBV4-3 and TRBJ2-1; 9 bases are a match to TRBD1. The trim removed 2 bases at V and 8 bases at J, leaving 7 bases unmatched. CDR3 length equals 15 residues. From germline, CDR1 is LGHNA and CDR2 YSLEER. The CDR3 loop reads CASSQRDRVGDEQFF. CDR3 DNA sequence: TGCGCCAGCAGCCAACGGGACAGGGTGGGCGATGAGCAGTTCTTC.

This clonotype was observed many times. V is TRBV20-1 and J is TRBJ2-4, with 7 bases lining up with TRBD1. Germline V gene data show CDR1 as DFQATT and CDR2 as SNEGSKA (reference sequence). Trimming removed 6 bases from V and 1 base from J; junction bases left unmatched: 3. The CDR3 extends over 13 amino acids. CDR3 sequence: CSAPDRAKNIQYF. The CDR3 DNA is TGCAGTGCACCGGACAGGGCCAAAAACATTCAGTACTTC.

The sample holds a few counts of this clonotype. The chain recombines TRBV20-1 with TRBJ2-7; TRBD1 or TRBD2 may be the D gene (5 bases each). CDR1 and CDR2 (germline): DFQATT, SNEGSKA (reference sequence). V lost 2 bases and J lost 1, with 15 bases in between. This CDR3 has 15 amino acids. The CDR3 bases are TGCAGTGCTAGATCTTATCGGGACCCATCCTACGAGCAGTACTTC. This gives the protein CSARSYRDPSYEQYF.